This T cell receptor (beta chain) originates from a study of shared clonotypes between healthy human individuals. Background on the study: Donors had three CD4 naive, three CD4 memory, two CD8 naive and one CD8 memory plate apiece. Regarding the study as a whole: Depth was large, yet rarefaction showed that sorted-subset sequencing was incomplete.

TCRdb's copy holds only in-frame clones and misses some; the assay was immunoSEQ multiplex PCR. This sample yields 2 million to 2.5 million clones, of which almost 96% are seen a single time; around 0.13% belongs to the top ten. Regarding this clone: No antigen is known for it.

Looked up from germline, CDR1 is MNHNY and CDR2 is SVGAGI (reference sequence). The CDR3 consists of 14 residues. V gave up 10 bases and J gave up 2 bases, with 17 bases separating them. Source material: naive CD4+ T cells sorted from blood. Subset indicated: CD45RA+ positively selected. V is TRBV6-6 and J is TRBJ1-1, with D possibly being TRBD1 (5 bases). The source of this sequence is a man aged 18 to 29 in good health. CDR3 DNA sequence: TGTGCCATACAGGATTCGGTAATAAACACTGAAGCTTTCTTT. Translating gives CAIQDSVINTEAFF.